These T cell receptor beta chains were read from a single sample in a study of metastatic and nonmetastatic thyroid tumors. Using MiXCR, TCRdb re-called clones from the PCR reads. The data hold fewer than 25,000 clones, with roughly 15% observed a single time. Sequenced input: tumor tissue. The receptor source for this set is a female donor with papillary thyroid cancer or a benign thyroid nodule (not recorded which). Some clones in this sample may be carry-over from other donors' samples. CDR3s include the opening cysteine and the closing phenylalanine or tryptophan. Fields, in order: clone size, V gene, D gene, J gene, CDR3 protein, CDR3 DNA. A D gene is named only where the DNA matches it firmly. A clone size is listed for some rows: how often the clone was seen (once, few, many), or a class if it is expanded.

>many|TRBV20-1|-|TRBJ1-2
CSARVEGENYGYTF
TGCAGTGCTAGAGTTGAGGGCGAGAACTATGGCTACACCTTC
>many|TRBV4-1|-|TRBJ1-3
CASSQEDRGALSGNTIYF
TGCGCCAGCAGCCAAGAGGACCGGGGGGCCCTCTCTGGAAACACCATATATTTT
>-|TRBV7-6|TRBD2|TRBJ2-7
CASSPLTSVGAGEQYF
TGTGCCAGCAGCCCACTGACTAGCGTTGGGGCTGGTGAGCAGTACTTC
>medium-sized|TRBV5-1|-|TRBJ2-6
CASSLSGTPGANVLTF
TGCGCCAGCAGCTTAAGCGGAACCCCTGGGGCCAACGTCCTGACTTTC
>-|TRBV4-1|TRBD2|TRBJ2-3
CASSQAGGPSDTQYF
TGCGCCAGCAGCCAAGCGGGAGGGCCTTCAGATACGCAGTATTTT
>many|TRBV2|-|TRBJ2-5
CASTRGGQETQYF
TGTGCCAGCACTAGGGGTGGGCAAGAGACCCAGTACTTC
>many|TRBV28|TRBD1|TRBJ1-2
CASSSGTGLIPNYGYTF
TGTGCCAGCAGTTCCGGGACAGGGCTTATTCCGAACTATGGCTACACCTTC
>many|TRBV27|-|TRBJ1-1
CASSLSGEPEAFF
TGTGCCAGCAGTTTATCAGGGGAACCTGAAGCTTTCTTT
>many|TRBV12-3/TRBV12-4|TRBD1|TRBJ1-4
CASSATGGSVNEKLFF
TGTGCCAGCAGTGCGACAGGGGGCAGCGTTAATGAAAAACTGTTTTTT
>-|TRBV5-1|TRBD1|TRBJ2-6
CASSDRGSGASVLTF
TGCGCCAGCAGCGACAGGGGATCTGGGGCCAGCGTACTGACTTTC
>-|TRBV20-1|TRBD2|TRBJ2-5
CSARSLAGQETQYF
TGCAGTGCTAGATCCCTAGCGGGACAAGAGACCCAGTACTTC
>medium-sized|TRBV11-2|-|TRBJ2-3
CASSGGATDTQYF
TGTGCCAGCAGCGGGGGAGCCACAGATACGCAGTATTTT
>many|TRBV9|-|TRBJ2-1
CASSVGSGSYNEQFF
TGTGCCAGCAGCGTAGGATCAGGCTCCTACAATGAGCAGTTCTTC
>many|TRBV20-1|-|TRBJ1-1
CSAARGSGTEAFF
TGCAGTGCCGCCAGGGGCTCGGGCACTGAAGCTTTCTTT
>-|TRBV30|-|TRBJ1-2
CAWSVLERGGYTF
TGTGCCTGGAGTGTACTGGAAAGAGGTGGCTACACCTTC
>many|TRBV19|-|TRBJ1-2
CASRWNNYGYTF
TGTGCCAGTAGATGGAATAACTATGGCTACACCTTC
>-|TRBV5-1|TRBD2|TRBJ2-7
CASTWTSGANEQYF
TGCGCCAGCACCTGGACTAGCGGTGCCAACGAGCAGTACTTC
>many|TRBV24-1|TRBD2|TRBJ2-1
CATSDTAGGFNEQFF
TGTGCCACCAGTGATACTGCGGGGGGCTTCAATGAGCAGTTCTTC
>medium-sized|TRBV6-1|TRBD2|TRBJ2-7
CASSAPGGGARYEQYF
TGTGCCAGCAGTGCCCCCGGGGGGGGCGCCCGCTACGAGCAGTACTTC
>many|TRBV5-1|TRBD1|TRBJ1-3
CASSLQGAFGNTIYF
TGCGCCAGCAGCTTACAGGGGGCTTTTGGAAACACCATATATTTT
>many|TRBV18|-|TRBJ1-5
CASSPGEGGRNQPQHF
TGTGCCAGCTCCCCCGGTGAGGGGGGGCGCAATCAGCCCCAGCATTTT
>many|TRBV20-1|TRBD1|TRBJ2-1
CSARDGAGGPSYNEQFF
TGCAGTGCTAGAGATGGGGCAGGGGGCCCCTCTTACAATGAGCAGTTCTTC
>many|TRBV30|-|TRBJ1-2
CAWSVGGRLGYTF
TGTGCCTGGAGTGTCGGGGGACGACTAGGCTACACCTTC
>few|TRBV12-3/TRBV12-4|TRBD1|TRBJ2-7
CASSSPNRGSYEQYF
TGTGCCAGCAGTTCACCTAACAGGGGTTCCTACGAGCAGTACTTC
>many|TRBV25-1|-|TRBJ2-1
CASSEDMASSYNEQFF
TGTGCCAGCAGTGAAGACATGGCGAGCTCCTACAATGAGCAGTTCTTC
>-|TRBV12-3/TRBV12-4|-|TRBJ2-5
CASSPVGGTGETQYF
TGTGCCAGCAGTCCCGTAGGCGGGACGGGGGAGACCCAGTACTTC
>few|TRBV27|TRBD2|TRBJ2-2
CASSQARGSAGELFF
TGTGCCAGCAGCCAAGCTCGCGGGAGTGCCGGGGAGCTGTTTTTT
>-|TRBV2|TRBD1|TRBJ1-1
CASRRDSQGQAFF
TGTGCCAGCAGGCGGGACAGCCAAGGCCAAGCTTTCTTT
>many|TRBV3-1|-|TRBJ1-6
CASSQGWGESPLHF
TGTGCCAGCAGCCAAGGATGGGGGGAGTCACCCCTCCACTTT
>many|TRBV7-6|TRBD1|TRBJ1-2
CASSYTQGDGGYTF
TGTGCCAGCAGCTACACCCAGGGGGATGGTGGCTACACCTTC
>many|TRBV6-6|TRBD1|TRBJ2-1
CASSYNRGRTYNEQFF
TGTGCCAGCAGTTACAACAGGGGGCGAACCTACAATGAGCAGTTCTTC
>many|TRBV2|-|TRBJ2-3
CASTGGGTDTQYF
TGTGCCAGCACGGGCGGGGGCACAGATACGCAGTATTTT
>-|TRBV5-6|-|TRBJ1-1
CASSRPMGDTEAFF
TGTGCCAGCAGCCGTCCTATGGGGGACACTGAAGCTTTCTTT
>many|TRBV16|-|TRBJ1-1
CASSQSAEPNTEAFF
TGTGCCAGCAGCCAATCGGCCGAACCGAACACTGAAGCTTTCTTT
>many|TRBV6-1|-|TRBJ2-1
CASIPTGSYNEQFF
TGTGCCAGCATTCCTACAGGCTCCTACAATGAGCAGTTCTTC
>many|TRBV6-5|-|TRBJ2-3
CASRTKLRGGSADTQYF
TGTGCCAGCAGAACTAAATTGAGGGGGGGCTCAGCAGATACGCAGTATTTT
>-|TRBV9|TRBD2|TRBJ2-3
CASSASGRPPYF
TGTGCCAGCAGCGCAAGCGGGAGGCCCCCCTATTTT
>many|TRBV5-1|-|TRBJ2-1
CASSLDRKEQFF
TGCGCCAGCAGCTTGGATCGAAAAGAGCAGTTCTTC
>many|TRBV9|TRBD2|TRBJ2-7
CASSKAGFEEQYF
TGTGCCAGCAGTAAAGCGGGGTTTGAAGAGCAGTACTTC
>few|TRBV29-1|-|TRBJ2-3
CSVEEGTYTQYF
TGCAGCGTTGAAGAGGGTACATATACGCAGTATTTT
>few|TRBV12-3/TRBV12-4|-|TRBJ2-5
CASSPPRVAYQETQYF
TGTGCCAGCAGTCCCCCCAGGGTAGCTTACCAAGAGACCCAGTACTTC
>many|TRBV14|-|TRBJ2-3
CASSQGGHGPQYF
TGTGCCAGCAGCCAAGGCGGTCACGGTCCGCAGTATTTT
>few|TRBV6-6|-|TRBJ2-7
CASSYHGSTYEQYF
TGTGCCAGCAGTTACCACGGTTCGACCTACGAGCAGTACTTC
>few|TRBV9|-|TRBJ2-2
CASGGDTGELFF
TGTGCCAGCGGCGGGGATACCGGGGAGCTGTTTTTT
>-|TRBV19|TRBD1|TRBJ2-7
CASSKAGGGYEQYF
TGTGCCAGTAGTAAGGCAGGGGGCGGATACGAGCAGTACTTC
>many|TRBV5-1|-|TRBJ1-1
CASSLYPLAAGNTEAFF
TGCGCCAGCAGCTTGTACCCTTTAGCTGCGGGGAACACTGAAGCTTTCTTT
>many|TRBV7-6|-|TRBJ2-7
CASSPQGNRYEQYF
TGTGCCAGCAGCCCTCAGGGGAATAGGTACGAGCAGTACTTC
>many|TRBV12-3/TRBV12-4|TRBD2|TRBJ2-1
CASSPVAGGSYNEQFF
TGTGCCAGCAGTCCCGTAGCGGGGGGCTCCTACAATGAGCAGTTCTTC
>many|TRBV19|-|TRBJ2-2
CASSPTGKNTGELFF
TGTGCCAGTAGTCCCACAGGGAAAAACACCGGGGAGCTGTTTTTT